This TCR beta chain was identified in a study of shared clonotypes between healthy human individuals. The naive CD8 subset, CD45RO-negative cells positively selected for CCR7, excluded terminally differentiated effector memory CD45RA+ cells. There were only Caucasian adults among the donors, and all lived in Nashville, Tennessee. Profiling relied on immunoSEQ multiplex PCR, and the TCRdb table lists in-frame clones only, not all of them. The table has about 2,100,000 clones, 90% to 95% seen once; the top ten hold under 2%. The CDR3 covers 14 residues. Trimming removed 2 bases from V and 4 bases from J, with 12 bases in between. Germline CDR1 MGHRA, CDR2 YSYEKL.

This chain links TRBV4-1 with TRBJ2-7; the D gene is possibly TRBD2 (5 bases). The clonotype originates from a man aged 18 to 29 in good health. Some clones in this sample may be carry-over from other donors' samples. The sequenced sample was naive CD8+ T cells from PBMCs. CDR3 DNA sequence: TGCGCCAGCAGCCAACCCGGACTCGCATACGAGCAGTACTTC. This codes for CASSQPGLAYEQYF.